What follows are 20 T cell receptor beta chains derived from one specimen sequenced in a study of cytomegalovirus exposure and HLA in healthy donors. PCR used 60 Vbeta primers and 13 Jbeta primers. Sequenced by immunoSEQ multiplex PCR; TCRdb stores in-frame clones only, minus some. Here the sample spans about 180,000 clones, 70% to 80% being singletons. The sequenced sample consisted of PBMCs. All receptors come from a man aged 60 to 69 in good health and CMV-seronegative.

This sequence joins TRBV18 and TRBJ2-7, with 8 bases lining up with TRBD1. The J segment lost 0 bases and the V segment lost 2 bases, leaving 6 bases of the junction unmatched. The V gene's germline CDR1 is KGHSH and CDR2 LQKENI. This CDR3 spans 16 amino acids. This CDR3 reads CASSPRATGVSYEQYF. The DNA for the CDR3 is TGTGCCAGCTCACCAAGGGCGACAGGGGTCTCCTACGAGCAGTACTTC.

The genes are TRBV11-2 and TRBJ2-5; D possibly corresponds to TRBD1 (5 bases). The V gene lost 5 bases and the J gene lost 1 base, with 8 bases spanning the gap. This CDR3 has 13 amino acids. Looked up from germline, CDR1 is SGHAT and CDR2 is FQNNGV. The CDR3 sequence is CASSRGGQETQYF. Written as DNA, the CDR3 is TGTGCCAGCAGCAGGGGTGGCCAAGAGACCCAGTACTTC.

The genes are TRBV10-3 and TRBJ2-3, with 8 bases aligning to TRBD2. CDR1 and CDR2 (germline): ENHRY, SYGVKD. The V gene end was trimmed by 5 bases and the J gene end by 5 bases; junction bases not matched to a gene: 9. The CDR3 loop spans 15 amino acids. The CDR3 protein is CAISPGLDSVDTQYF. In DNA, the CDR3 is TGTGCCATCAGTCCGGGACTAGATTCCGTAGATACGCAGTATTTT.

This chain uses TRBV2 with TRBJ2-7, with 10 nucleotides matching TRBD1. Germline assignment: CDR1 SNHLY and CDR2 FYNNEI. Trimming at V came to 9 bases and at J to 6 bases, leaving 14 bases not matched to a gene. The CDR3 contains 15 residues. In DNA, the CDR3 is TGTGCCAGTACAGACTCCGGGACAGGGGTTTCCGAGCAGTACTTC. Its translation is CASTDSGTGVSEQYF.

This sequence joins TRBV5-1 and TRBJ2-7; 8 bases are shared with TRBD1. CDR1 and CDR2 from the germline V gene are SGHRS and YFSETQ. Trimming at V came to 4 bases and at J to 12 bases, leaving 21 bases not matched to a gene. CDR3 length: 16 amino acids. The CDR3 reads CASSPLRPDTGGSLYF. CDR3 coding DNA: TGCGCCAGCAGCCCGCTCAGACCCGATACAGGGGGATCTCTGTACTTC.

V is TRBV11-3 and J is TRBJ2-5; tentatively, D is TRBD1 (7 bases). V was trimmed by 5 bases and J by 7 bases, leaving 17 bases between them. Germline CDR1 SGHNT, CDR2 YENEEA. The CDR3 is made up of 14 amino acids. Written as DNA, the CDR3 is TGTGCCAGCAGCGCTAACCGACAGGGAGGGACCCAGTACTTC. This sequence encodes CASSANRQGGTQYF.

This clone occurred once. This chain connects TRBV27 to TRBJ1-2; 8 bases are shared with TRBD1. The CDR3 has 13 amino acids. With 5 bases clipped from V and 8 bases from J, the junction kept 7 bases outside the gene matches. Per germline, CDR1 MNHEY and CDR2 SMNVEV (reference sequence). The CDR3 DNA follows: TGTGCCAGCAGTCAGGGGGCCCCTAGGGGCTACACCTTC. This translates into CASSQGAPRGYTF.

The chain is built from TRBV9 and TRBJ2-7; D uncertain. V was clipped by 3 bases and J by 6 bases, with 16 bases between them. CDR3 length equals 14 residues. Per the germline V gene, CDR1 is SGDLS and CDR2 is YYNGEE. The CDR3: CASSARQGRAEQYF. The CDR3, as DNA: TGTGCCAGCAGCGCCAGACAAGGCCGTGCCGAGCAGTACTTC.

V gene TRBV9 combines with J gene TRBJ1-4; weak D call: TRBD1 (5 bases). The CDR3 has 15 amino acids. Germline assignment: CDR1 SGDLS and CDR2 YYNGEE. V was clipped by 0 bases and J by 2 bases, with 8 bases between them. In nucleotides, the CDR3 is TGTGCCAGCAGCGTAGCTCCAGGGACTAATGAAAAACTGTTTTTT. Protein sequence: CASSVAPGTNEKLFF. The full variable domain, its missing parts supplied by reference TRBV9 and TRBJ1-4, is DSGVTQTPKHLITATGQRVTLRCSPRSGDLSVYWYQQSLDQGLQFLIQYYNGEERAKGNILERFSAQQFPDLHSELNLSSLELGDSALYFCASSVAPGTNEKLFFGSGTQLSVL.

This clone was counted only a few times. The chain couples TRBV7-2 to TRBJ2-7; 9 positions agree with TRBD1. Trimming removed 5 bases from V and 5 bases from J; junction bases left unmatched: 4. The CDR3 is 13 amino acids. CDR1 is SGHTA and CDR2 is FQGNSA in the germline V gene. This chain's CDR3 is CASSRGQGNEQYF. In nucleotides, the CDR3 is TGTGCCAGCAGCCGGGGACAGGGAAACGAGCAGTACTTC. Full variable domain (remainder filled in from reference TRBV7-2 and TRBJ2-7): GAGVSQSPSNKVTEKGKDVELRCDPISGHTALYWYRQSLGQGLEFLIYFQGNSAPDKSGLPSDRFSAERTGGSVSTLTIQRTQQEDSAVYLCASSRGQGNEQYFGPGTRLTVT.

The genes are TRBV28 and TRBJ1-1; 8 bases fit TRBD1. V shed 8 bases and J 8 bases; nucleotides not matched to a gene: 16. CDR3 size: 15 residues. Germline CDR1 is MDHEN and CDR2 is SYDVKM. Here the CDR3 reads CASGLGQEARLEAFF. CDR3 bases: TGTGCCAGCGGGTTGGGACAGGAGGCGCGCCTCGAAGCTTTCTTT.

This clone was picked up a small number of times. This sequence joins TRBV5-8 and TRBJ2-7; TRBD2 is a possible D gene (5 bases). Germline-derived CDR1 and CDR2 are SGHTS and YDEGEE. CDR3 length: 14 amino acids. Trimming took 0 bases from V and 0 from J, leaving 7 bases between them. The CDR3 coding sequence is TGTGCCAGCAGCTTGGGGACTCCCTCCTACGAGCAGTACTTC. It codes for CASSLGTPSYEQYF.

This clone was seen just once. The rearrangement uses TRBV5-8 and TRBJ2-1; 10 bases are a match to TRBD2. There are 15 residues in the CDR3. CDR1 is SGHTS, CDR2 YDEGEE, per germline. J gave up 5 bases and V 4 bases, and 6 bases lay outside the gene matches. CDR3 coding DNA: TGTGCCAGCAGCCCTGGGACTAGCGCCCACAATGAGCAGTTCTTC. Its translation: CASSPGTSAHNEQFF.

This chain links TRBV5-1 with TRBJ2-3, with no clear D. Trimming pared 5 bases from V and 2 bases from J, leaving 3 bases between. The V gene's germline CDR1 is SGHRS and CDR2 YFSETQ. The CDR3 runs 11 residues. The CDR3 loop reads CASRYTDTQYF. CDR3 DNA sequence: TGCGCCAGCAGGTACACAGATACGCAGTATTTT.

The chain carries TRBV10-1 and TRBJ1-5; 9 bases match TRBD1. There are 16 residues in the CDR3. V was pared by 4 bases and J by 3 bases, with 7 bases of the junction left unmatched. Germline assignment: CDR1 WNHNN and CDR2 SYGVQD (reference sequence). The CDR3 spells CASSGRDRGINQPQHF. The DNA for the CDR3 is TGCGCCAGCAGTGGGAGAGACAGGGGGATCAATCAGCCCCAGCATTTT.

This clone turned up a few times. The chain employs TRBV2 and TRBJ1-5; unclear D gene. Looked up from germline, CDR1 is SNHLY and CDR2 is FYNNEI. The V gene lost 6 bases and the J gene lost 0 bases, with 6 bases spanning the gap. The CDR3 sequence is 13 residues long. The CDR3 reads CASRRVSNQPQHF. CDR3 sequence (DNA): TGTGCCAGCAGACGGGTTAGCAATCAGCCCCAGCATTTT.

This rearrangement joins TRBV18 to TRBJ1-2; no clear D. Between the trimmed V and J ends, which lost 2 bases and 2 bases, there was a span of 12 bases. There are 15 residues in the CDR3. Germline V gives CDR1 KGHSH, CDR2 LQKENI. The CDR3 region has the DNA TGTGCCAGCTCACCAGATCGGGTTTTCAACTATGGCTACACCTTC. This translates into CASSPDRVFNYGYTF.

V gene TRBV6-5 combines with J gene TRBJ2-3; TRBD2 agrees at 11 bases. The germline CDR1 and CDR2 sequences are MNHEY and SVGAGI. Trimming at V came to 7 bases and at J to 3 bases, leaving 6 bases not matched to a gene. The length of the CDR3 is 15 residues. Written as DNA, the CDR3 is TGTGCCAGCACCGCTCTAGCGGGGGGTACAGATACGCAGTATTTT. Residues: CASTALAGGTDTQYF.

This rearrangement joins TRBV2 to TRBJ2-3; D unresolved. Trimming took off 2 bases at V and 2 bases at J, with 20 bases between the two ends. The CDR3 contains 18 residues. Germline CDR1 and CDR2: SNHLY and FYNNEI. CDR3 sequence: CASSERWLVQLPTDTQYF. Here the CDR3 DNA reads TGTGCCAGCAGTGAACGGTGGTTAGTCCAACTCCCCACAGATACGCAGTATTTT. The full variable domain, with the rest looked up from reference TRBV2 and TRBJ2-3, is EPEVTQTPSHQVTQMGQEVILRCVPISNHLYFYWYRQILGQKVEFLVSFYNNEISEKSEIFDDQFSVERPDGSNFTLKIRSTKLEDSAMYFCASSERWLVQLPTDTQYFGPGTRLTVL.

The rearrangement joins TRBV25-1 to TRBJ2-7; the D gene is possibly TRBD1 (6 bases). The CDR3 runs 13 residues. Trimming removed 6 bases from V and 2 bases from J, with 11 bases in between. Germline lookup yields CDR1 MGHDK and CDR2 SYGVNS. CDR3 nucleotides: TGTGCCAGCAGGAGAGGGGGAGCCTACGAGCAGTACTTC. It codes for CASRRGGAYEQYF.